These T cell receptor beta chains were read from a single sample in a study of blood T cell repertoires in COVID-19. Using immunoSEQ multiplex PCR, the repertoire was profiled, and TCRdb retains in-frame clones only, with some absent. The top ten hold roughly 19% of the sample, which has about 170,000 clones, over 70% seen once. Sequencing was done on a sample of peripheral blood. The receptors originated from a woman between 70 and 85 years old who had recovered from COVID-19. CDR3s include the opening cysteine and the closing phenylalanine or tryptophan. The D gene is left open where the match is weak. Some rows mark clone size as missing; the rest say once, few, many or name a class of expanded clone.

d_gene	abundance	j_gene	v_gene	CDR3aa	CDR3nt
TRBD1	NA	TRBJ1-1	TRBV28	CASGLGQQNTEAFF	TGTGCCAGCGGCCTGGGACAGCAGAACACTGAAGCTTTCTTT
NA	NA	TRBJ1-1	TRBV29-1	CSVQDRPLTEAFF	TGCAGCGTCCAGGACAGACCTCTAACTGAAGCTTTCTTT
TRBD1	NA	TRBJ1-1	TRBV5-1	CASSSRGQGVVGTEAFF	TGCGCCAGCAGCAGCAGGGGACAGGGGGTTGTAGGCACTGAAGCTTTCTTT
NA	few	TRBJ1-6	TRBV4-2	CASSQRFQGYYNSPLHF	TGTGCCAGCAGCCAGCGCTTTCAGGGCTACTATAATTCACCCCTCCACTTT
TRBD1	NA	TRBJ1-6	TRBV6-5	CASRGQINSPLHF	TGTGCCAGCAGGGGACAGATTAATTCACCCCTCCACTTT
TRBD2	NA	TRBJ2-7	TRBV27	CASSGTSGTYEQYF	TGTGCCAGCAGTGGGACTAGCGGGACCTACGAGCAGTACTTC
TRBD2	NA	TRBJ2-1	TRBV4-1	CASSTPRREGNEQFF	TGCGCCAGCAGCACCCCCCGACGGGAGGGAAACGAGCAGTTCTTC
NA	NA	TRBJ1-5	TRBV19	CASSIGGEGNQPQHF	TGTGCCAGTAGTATAGGGGGGGAAGGCAATCAGCCCCAGCATTTT
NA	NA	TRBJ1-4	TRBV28	CASSRGHPATNEKLFF	TGTGCCAGCAGCCGGGGACACCCTGCAACTAATGAAAAACTGTTTTTT
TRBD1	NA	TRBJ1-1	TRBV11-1	CASSPYTGTVEAFF	TGTGCCAGCAGCCCCTATACCGGGACAGTAGAAGCTTTCTTT
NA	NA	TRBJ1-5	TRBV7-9	CASSSFSGEQPQHF	TGTGCCAGCAGCTCCTTTTCCGGGGAGCAGCCCCAGCATTTT
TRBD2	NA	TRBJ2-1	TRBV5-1	CASSLANLPSGRALMGFF	TGCGCCAGCAGCTTGGCCAATTTGCCTAGCGGGAGGGCTCTTATGGGGTTCTTC
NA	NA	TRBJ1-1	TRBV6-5	CASRGGKAGRSEAFF	TGTGCCAGCAGGGGGGGGAAGGCAGGGAGGTCTGAAGCTTTCTTT
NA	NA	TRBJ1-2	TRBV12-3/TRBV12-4	CASSQSLNYGYTF	TGTGCCAGCAGCCAGTCTCTCAACTATGGCTACACCTTC
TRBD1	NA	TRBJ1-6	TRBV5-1	CASSNRDSRPDSPLHF	TGCGCCAGCAGCAACCGGGACAGCCGGCCCGATTCACCCCTCCACTTT